The 28 T cell receptor beta chains listed next were all sequenced from one sample in a study of blood T cell repertoires in COVID-19. Repertoires were generated with immunoSEQ multiplex PCR, while TCRdb's copy carries only in-frame clones and drops some. The data contain roughly 400,000 clones, about 88% of them singletons. Sequenced: PBMCs or T cells enriched from blood (not recorded which). These receptors originate from a young woman who had been exposed to COVID-19.

The chain couples TRBV4-3 to TRBJ2-5, with TRBD2 identical over 7 bases. This CDR3 is built from 15 residues. Unmatched junction bases numbered 9, after V lost 3 bases and J lost 5 bases. Per the germline V gene, CDR1 is LGHNA and CDR2 is YSLEER. The CDR3 here is CASSQTSSVGETQYF. CDR3 sequence (DNA): TGCGCCAGCAGCCAGACTAGCTCGGTCGGCGAGACCCAGTACTTC.

This chain connects TRBV27 to TRBJ2-3, with 7 bases aligning to TRBD1. Germline values: CDR1 MNHEY, CDR2 SMNVEV (reference sequence). The junction had 4 bases not matched to a gene; V was cut back by 7 bases and J by 0 bases. The CDR3 is 14 amino acids. The CDR3 DNA follows: TGTGCCAGCACCCCACAGGGGAGCACAGATACGCAGTATTTT. This codes for CASTPQGSTDTQYF.

The chain uses TRBV24-1 and TRBJ2-1; the match to TRBD1 covers 8 bases. V shed 1 base, J shed 0 bases, and the junction held 7 bases outside the gene matches. The CDR3 is 18 amino acids. Per germline, CDR1 KGHDR and CDR2 SFDVKD. CDR3 region: CATSDFPGQGRSYNEQFF. The CDR3 DNA follows: TGTGCCACCAGTGATTTCCCCGGACAGGGCCGCTCCTACAATGAGCAGTTCTTC.

CDR3 residues: CASSLAGVNEKLFF. In DNA, the CDR3 is TGCGCCAGCAGCTTGGCGGGGGTAAATGAAAAACTGTTTTTT. This sequence joins TRBV5-1 and TRBJ1-4; weak D call: TRBD1 (5 bases). V was trimmed by 0 bases and J by 5 bases, leaving 8 bases between them. CDR3 length: 14 amino acids. In germline, CDR1 is SGHRS, CDR2 YFSETQ.

The rearrangement links TRBV12-3 or TRBV12-4 to TRBJ2-7, with 7 bases fitting TRBD1. The CDR3 contains 12 residues. The trim removed 1 base at V and 6 bases at J, leaving 0 bases unmatched. CDR3 sequence reads: CASSLGDSEQYF. In DNA, the CDR3 is TGTGCCAGCAGTTTAGGGGACAGCGAGCAGTACTTC.

This clone was seen only a few times. Different DNA sequences within this sample yield the same CDR3. The chain combines TRBV5-1 with TRBJ2-7; 8 nucleotides agree with TRBD2. Per the germline V gene, CDR1 is SGHRS and CDR2 is YFSETQ. CDR3 length equals 14 residues. The J segment lost 3 bases and the V segment lost 1 base, leaving 3 bases of the junction unmatched. This CDR3 reads CASSLTSGSYEQYF. CDR3 nucleotide sequence: TGCGCCAGCAGCTTGACCAGCGGGAGCTACGAGCAGTACTTC.

The chain links TRBV6-6 to TRBJ1-1, with 10 bases lining up with TRBD1. The CDR3 is 16 amino acids. Unmatched junction bases numbered 3, after V lost 2 bases and J lost 0 bases. Germline values: CDR1 MNHNY, CDR2 SVGAGI (reference sequence). The CDR3 nucleotides are TGTGCCAGCAGTTACGGGGGACAGGGGTTGAACACTGAAGCTTTCTTT. Encoded protein: CASSYGGQGLNTEAFF.

The gene calls are TRBV7-9 and TRBJ1-2; 7 nucleotides match TRBD1. Germline assignment: CDR1 SEHNR and CDR2 FQNEAQ (reference sequence). The CDR3 runs to 19 residues. With V trimmed by 5 bases and J by 7 bases, 25 bases remained unmatched. Here the CDR3 reads CASSPREDRDRGAPGGYTF. The CDR3 DNA reads TGTGCCAGCAGCCCGCGAGAGGACCGGGACAGAGGGGCCCCAGGTGGCTACACCTTC.

This clone has just a few counts. V usage is TRBV6-1 and J usage is TRBJ1-2; D unresolved. The germline V gene has CDR1 MNHNS and CDR2 SASEGT. V lost 2 bases, J lost 4 bases, and 5 bases lay in between. This CDR3 has 12 amino acids. The chain's CDR3 is CASSEFRYGYTF. For the CDR3, the DNA is TGTGCCAGCAGTGAATTCCGCTATGGCTACACCTTC.

The chain couples TRBV5-4 to TRBJ2-5; D is perhaps TRBD2 (5 bases). The germline gives CDR1 SGHNT, CDR2 YYREEE (reference sequence). The CDR3 totals 16 residues. The V end lost 1 base, the J end lost 0 bases, and 13 bases lay between the germline ends. CDR3 in amino acids: CASSLRSGTNQETQYF. For the CDR3, the DNA is TGTGCCAGCAGCTTGAGGTCGGGAACGAACCAAGAGACCCAGTACTTC.

The chain recombines TRBV27 with TRBJ2-1; D perhaps matches TRBD2 (5 bases). The germline V and J ends were trimmed by 5 bases and 7 bases, with 9 bases remaining between them. The CDR3 length is 12 residues. Germline-derived CDR1 and CDR2 are MNHEY and SMNVEV (reference sequence). CDR3 nucleotide sequence: TGTGCCAGCAGTCAGCCGGGAAATGAGCAGTTCTTC. It specifies CASSQPGNEQFF.

This clone was seen a handful of times. Here the CDR3 reads CASSFSWGVGYGYTF. In nucleotides, the CDR3 is TGTGCCAGCAGTTTCTCGTGGGGGGTAGGGTATGGCTACACCTTC. The chain combines TRBV28 with TRBJ1-2, with a tentative D call TRBD1 (5 bases). CDR1 and CDR2 from the germline V gene are MDHEN and SYDVKM. V was shortened by 3 bases and J by 5 bases, with 16 bases between the two germline ends. This CDR3 comprises 15 residues.

V and J are TRBV11-2 and TRBJ2-1; TRBD2 matches 8 bases. With V trimmed by 6 bases and J by 0 bases, 4 bases remained unmatched. This CDR3 contains 15 residues. CDR1 and CDR2 from the germline V gene are SGHAT and FQNNGV. CDR3 sequence (DNA): TGTGCCAGCAGGGGACTAGTTAGCTCCTACAATGAGCAGTTCTTC. Residues: CASRGLVSSYNEQFF.

V gene TRBV13 combines with J gene TRBJ1-2; TRBD1 is a possible D gene (6 bases). The CDR3 runs to 13 residues. V was pared by 5 bases and J by 10 bases, with 17 bases between. Germline CDR1 reads PRHDT; CDR2 reads FYEKMQ (reference sequence). Here the CDR3 reads CASSEGGAGPYTF. Written as DNA, the CDR3 is TGTGCCAGCAGCGAGGGGGGGGCCGGTCCCTACACCTTC.

The V call is TRBV7-9, the J call TRBJ2-7; D possibly corresponds to TRBD2 (5 bases). The CDR3 covers 15 residues. V lost 1 base, J lost 4 bases, and 14 bases lay in between. Germline CDR1 reads SEHNR; CDR2 reads FQNEAQ (reference sequence). The CDR3 spells CASSLDGVTVYEQYF. The CDR3 coding sequence is TGTGCCAGCAGCTTAGACGGGGTCACAGTATACGAGCAGTACTTC. Using reference TRBV7-9 and TRBJ2-7 for the parts outside the CDR3, the full variable domain is DTGVSQNPRHKITKRGQNVTFRCDPISEHNRLYWYRQTLGQGPEFLTYFQNEAQLEKSRLLSDRFSAERPKGSFSTLEIQRTEQGDSAMYLCASSLDGVTVYEQYFGPGTRLTVT.

The chain couples TRBV5-8 to TRBJ1-5; the match to TRBD1 covers 8 bases. The length of the CDR3 is 16 residues. CDR1 and CDR2 from the germline V gene are SGHTS and YDEGEE. Losses at the gene ends were 3 bases for V and 0 bases for J; bases not matched to a gene: 5. CDR3 amino acids: CASSWGTGDSNQPQHF. The DNA of the CDR3 is TGTGCCAGCAGCTGGGGGACAGGAGATAGCAATCAGCCCCAGCATTTT.

The genes are TRBV7-8 and TRBJ1-2; D might be TRBD1 (6 bases). The V end lost 5 bases, the J end lost 7 bases, and 20 bases lay between the germline ends. This CDR3 spans 15 amino acids. Germline CDR1 SGHVS, CDR2 FQNEAQ. CDR3 coding DNA: TGTGCCAGCAGCGCCCCCGGACAGCCTCGCGGTGGCTACACCTTC. Its translation is CASSAPGQPRGGYTF.

The CDR3 is CASSQDSSWADTQYF. CDR3 DNA sequence: TGCGCCAGCAGCCAAGACTCTAGCTGGGCAGATACGCAGTATTTT. This chain links TRBV4-3 with TRBJ2-3, with a weak D call TRBD2 (5 bases). Germline CDR1 is LGHNA and CDR2 is YSLEER. V was clipped by 0 bases and J by 4 bases, with 11 bases between them. CDR3 size: 15 residues.

J is TRBJ2-7 and V is TRBV3-1 (or the pseudogene TRBV3-2); possible D gene TRBD2, 7 bases. CDR3 length: 14 residues. The V end was cut by 4 bases, the J end by 4 bases, with 14 bases between. Germline V CDR1 and CDR2: LGHDT, YNNKEL (reference sequence). In DNA, the CDR3 is TGTGCCAGCAGCCCAGGGGCTAGCGGTTACGAGCAGTACTTC. Amino acids: CASSPGASGYEQYF.

The chain combines TRBV5-1 with TRBJ2-7; possibly TRBD1 for D (5 bases). V lost 2 bases to trimming and J lost 3 bases, with 9 bases between them. This CDR3 contains 13 residues. Germline CDR1 reads SGHRS; CDR2 reads YFSETQ. For the CDR3, the DNA is TGCGCCAGCAGCTTACCCGACAGCTACGAGCAGTACTTC. Protein: CASSLPDSYEQYF.

The chain uses TRBV4-1 and TRBJ1-1; D ambiguous. Germline CDR1 MGHRA, CDR2 YSYEKL. Trimming took off 0 bases at V and 4 bases at J, with 12 bases between the two ends. The CDR3 consists of 15 residues. CDR3 loop: CASSQEWSSSTEAFF. The DNA for the CDR3 is TGCGCCAGCAGCCAAGAATGGAGCAGTTCCACTGAAGCTTTCTTT.

The rearrangement joins TRBV29-1 to TRBJ2-7, with unresolved D. V was pared by 4 bases and J by 4 bases, with 14 bases between. Germline CDR1 is SQVTM and CDR2 is ANQGSEA. This CDR3 is built from 13 residues. In nucleotides, the CDR3 is TGCAGCGTTGTTGCTGTTCCTCGGTACGAGCAGTACTTC. It specifies CSVVAVPRYEQYF.

The chain uses TRBV5-6 and TRBJ2-7; TRBD1 is a possible D gene (5 bases). Per germline, CDR1 SGHDT and CDR2 YYEEEE. CDR3 length: 16 residues. Trimming took 1 base from V and 2 from J, leaving 16 bases between them. The CDR3 DNA is TGTGCCAGCAGCTTGTCGGGTCCCTTGGGGCCCTACGAGCAGTACTTC. Protein sequence: CASSLSGPLGPYEQYF.

The chain has TRBV28 and TRBJ1-4, with 9 positions matching TRBD1. This CDR3 is 16 amino acids long. CDR1 and CDR2 (germline): MDHEN, SYDVKM. The J segment lost 4 bases and the V segment lost 6 bases, leaving 9 bases of the junction unmatched. The CDR3 DNA reads TGTGCCAGCAGCAGGACAGGGGTCGGATTTAATGAAAAACTGTTTTTT. This codes for CASSRTGVGFNEKLFF.

This clone has more than one count but fewer than ten. V and J are TRBV6-5 and TRBJ2-7; D might be TRBD1 (5 bases). Between the trimmed V and J ends, which lost 2 bases and 5 bases, there was a span of 10 bases. The CDR3 has 13 amino acids. The germline CDR1 and CDR2 sequences are MNHEY and SVGAGI. CDR3 residues: CASSYRPRDEQYF. The CDR3 region has the DNA TGTGCCAGCAGTTACCGTCCCAGGGACGAGCAGTACTTC.

This clone showed up just once. This sequence joins TRBV5-6 and TRBJ2-3, with TRBD2 as a possible D gene (6 bases). The ends were cut back, 4 bases at V and 9 bases at J, with 12 bases in the middle. The germline gives CDR1 SGHDT, CDR2 YYEEEE. This CDR3 comprises 12 residues. The DNA of the CDR3 is TGTGCCAGCAGCCCCGTTGGAGGGACGCAGTATTTT. Its translation is CASSPVGGTQYF.

V is TRBV4-1 and J is TRBJ2-7; 8 positions match TRBD2. V dropped 1 base and J dropped 4; count of bases not matched to a gene: 6. The CDR3 sequence is 15 residues long. Germline V CDR1 and CDR2: MGHRA, YSYEKL. CDR3 region: CASSQVSGVSYEQYF. As DNA, the CDR3 is TGCGCCAGCAGCCAAGTTAGCGGGGTTAGTTACGAGCAGTACTTC.

The gene calls are TRBV29-1 and TRBJ2-7, with D perhaps matching TRBD2 (6 bases). CDR3 size: 13 residues. Trimming stripped 5 bases from V and 7 bases from J, with 18 bases between. Germline assignment: CDR1 SQVTM and CDR2 ANQGSEA. CDR3 region: CSVTPSGVEEQYF. Here the CDR3 DNA reads TGCAGCGTTACCCCCTCGGGGGTGGAGGAGCAGTACTTC.